Sequencing of this T cell receptor (beta chain) was carried out in a study of response to subunit inactivated influenza vaccine. CDR3 length: 14 amino acids. Germline V gene sequence: CDR1 SGHVS, CDR2 FQNEAQ. V shed 2 bases and J shed 1 base, with 8 bases lying between them. TCRdb recomputed calls from the RT-PCR reads with MiXCR, one row per CDR3 protein. The sample contains fewer than 650,000 distinct CDR3 sequences, approximately 13% of which appear only once. V and J are TRBV7-8 and TRBJ1-1; D remains unclear. This material consisted of PBMCs from blood, taken 45 days after vaccination. The TCR sequence derives from a man aged 50 to 59 who received an inactivated influenza vaccine. The CDR3 DNA reads as TGTGCCAGCAGCTTACTTGGGAAGAACACTGAAGCTTTCTTT. It translates to CASSLLGKNTEAFF.